Shown below are 13 T cell receptor beta chains from a single sample sequenced in a study of identical twins. One entry per CDR3 protein results from TCRdb running MiXCR on the 5' RACE reads. The table shows approximately 220,000 distinct CDR3 sequences, with roughly 10% occurring only once. The specimen sequenced was memory (CD45RO+) T cells sorted from blood. These receptors were collected from a woman between 18 and 29 years old in good health.

This clonotype was detected only a few times. The rearrangement links TRBV7-2 to TRBJ2-1; D unresolved. Germline-derived CDR1 and CDR2 are SGHTA and FQGNSA. Trimming removed 0 bases from V and 14 bases from J, with 11 bases in between. This CDR3 spans 12 amino acids. The CDR3 DNA reads as TGTGCCAGCAGCTTAGCTGGGGTCATAAAGTTCTTC. Protein product: CASSLAGVIKFF.

A few counts support this clonotype. The chain uses TRBV5-6 and TRBJ2-2, with D uncertain. V lost 4 bases and J lost 7, with 8 bases in between. Germline CDR1 is SGHDT and CDR2 is YYEEEE. There are 12 residues in the CDR3. This chain's CDR3 is CASSLRVGELFF. The CDR3 coding sequence is TGTGCCAGCAGCCTCCGGGTCGGGGAGCTGTTTTTT.

In this sample, this clonotype turned up a few times. This chain joins TRBV3-1 and TRBJ2-1; D is unclear. From germline, CDR1 is LGHDT and CDR2 YNNKEL (reference sequence). Trimming took off 5 bases at V and 5 bases at J, with 7 bases between the two ends. The CDR3 consists of 12 residues. CDR3 sequence reads: CASSVLDNEQFF. The CDR3 DNA reads TGTGCCAGCAGCGTTCTCGACAATGAGCAGTTCTTC.

This sequence joins TRBV3-1 and TRBJ2-5, with 12 positions matching TRBD1. V was pared by 4 bases and J by 4 bases, with 10 bases of the junction left unmatched. Looked up from germline, CDR1 is LGHDT and CDR2 is YNNKEL (reference sequence). The CDR3 totals 17 residues. The CDR3 reads CASSPFPGQGARETQYF. DNA of the CDR3: TGTGCCAGCAGCCCGTTCCCGGGACAGGGGGCTCGAGAGACCCAGTACTTC.

The chain is built from TRBV7-7 and TRBJ2-2; no clear D. Germline CDR1 is SSHAT and CDR2 is FNYEAQ (reference sequence). The ends were cut back, 5 bases at V and 0 bases at J, with 7 bases in the middle. The CDR3 is 14 amino acids. CDR3 bases: TGTGCCAGCAGCCAGAACACGAACACCGGGGAGCTGTTTTTT. Translating it yields CASSQNTNTGELFF.

The chain couples TRBV7-9 to TRBJ2-1; either TRBD1 or TRBD2 may supply D (5 bases each). This CDR3 spans 12 amino acids. The V end lost 5 bases, the J end lost 13 bases, and 15 bases lay between the germline ends. Germline values: CDR1 SEHNR, CDR2 FQNEAQ (reference sequence). CDR3 residues: CASSPGPASQFF. For the CDR3, the DNA is TGTGCCAGCAGCCCGGGACCCGCTAGCCAGTTCTTC. Together with reference TRBV7-9 and TRBJ2-1, the CDR3 gives the full variable domain: DTGVSQNPRHKITKRGQNVTFRCDPISEHNRLYWYRQTLGQGPEFLTYFQNEAQLEKSRLLSDRFSAERPKGSFSTLEIQRTEQGDSAMYLCASSPGPASQFFGPGTRLTVL.

This clonotype was seen more than once but under ten times. This chain connects TRBV20-1 to TRBJ2-5, with D hard to call. The germline V gene encodes CDR1 DFQATT and CDR2 SNEGSKA (reference sequence). Trimming stripped 4 bases from V and 5 bases from J, with 5 bases between. The CDR3 covers 10 residues. The CDR3 nucleotides are TGCAGTGCTACGTGGGAGACCCAGTACTTC. The encoded protein is CSATWETQYF.

The chain employs TRBV13 and TRBJ2-4, with TRBD2 matching 7 bases. Germline V gives CDR1 PRHDT, CDR2 FYEKMQ (reference sequence). The CDR3 has 13 amino acids. J was trimmed by 6 bases and V by 5 bases; bases with no gene match: 4. CDR3 residues: CASSPGGGNIQYF. The CDR3 DNA is TGTGCCAGCAGCCCCGGCGGGGGAAACATTCAGTACTTC. Drawing the rest from reference TRBV13 and TRBJ2-4, the complete variable domain is AAGVIQSPRHLIKEKRETATLKCYPIPRHDTVYWYQQGPGQDPQFLISFYEKMQSDKGSIPDRFSAQQFSDYHSELNMSSLELGDSALYFCASSPGGGNIQYFGAGTRLSVL.

This clonotype was found many times. The chain employs TRBV20-1 and TRBJ1-6; possible D gene TRBD1, 5 bases. The V gene lost 6 bases and the J gene lost 7 bases, with 16 bases spanning the gap. The CDR3 is made up of 14 amino acids. CDR1 and CDR2 (germline): DFQATT, SNEGSKA (reference sequence). DNA for the CDR3: TGCAGTGCCTACCCTCCGGGACGGAATTCACCCCTCCACTTT. Amino acid sequence: CSAYPPGRNSPLHF.

This clonotype was observed a handful of times. This sequence joins TRBV11-2 and TRBJ2-2; no clear D gene. The CDR3 contains 15 residues. Trimming shortened V by 5 bases and J by 4 bases, and 14 bases separated the two germline ends. CDR1 and CDR2 (germline): SGHAT, FQNNGV. For the CDR3, the DNA is TGTGCCAGCAGCCCAACGACCCGACGCACCGGGGAGCTGTTTTTT. Its protein is CASSPTTRRTGELFF. The complete variable domain, with remaining parts taken from reference TRBV11-2 and TRBJ2-2, reads EAGVAQSPRYKIIEKRQSVAFWCNPISGHATLYWYQQILGQGPKLLIQFQNNGVVDDSQLPKDRFSAERLKGVDSTLKIQPAKLEDSAVYLCASSPTTRRTGELFFGEGSRLTVL.

This clonotype came up a few times. For the CDR3, the DNA is TGTGCCAGCAGCTACTACGGGACTAGCGGGGGCTACGAGCAGTACTTC. Amino acids: CASSYYGTSGGYEQYF. V is TRBV7-8 and J is TRBJ2-7; 14 bases are shared with TRBD2. The CDR3 length is 16 residues. With V trimmed by 4 bases and J by 3 bases, 5 bases remained unmatched. Germline CDR1 reads SGHVS; CDR2 reads FQNEAQ.

The gene calls are TRBV25-1 and TRBJ1-4, with D possibly TRBD1 on 5 matching bases. CDR1 is MGHDK, CDR2 SYGVNS, per germline. This CDR3 region has 16 residues. Trimming cost V 3 bases and J 0 bases, with 11 bases left between them. The CDR3 coding sequence is TGTGCCAGCAGTGATTGGGGCGGCCCAACTAATGAAAAACTGTTTTTT. Its translation is CASSDWGGPTNEKLFF.

This clonotype was detected ten times or more. The chain employs TRBV6-4 and TRBJ2-3, with 10 bases aligning to TRBD2. J gave up 3 bases and V 10 bases, and 4 bases lay outside the gene matches. The germline gives CDR1 MRHNA, CDR2 SNTAGT. This CDR3 contains 13 residues. CDR3 sequence reads: CATSGSPTDTQYF. The CDR3 nucleotides read TGTGCCACTAGCGGGAGCCCGACAGATACGCAGTATTTT.